This T cell receptor beta chain was recovered during a study of blood T cell repertoires in COVID-19. Seattle participants joined during active infection and were tracked over time. Authors' analysis steps: Reference gene primers were amplified, and this amplification served to estimate nucleated cell counts. The data were produced by immunoSEQ multiplex PCR, yet TCRdb's version contains in-frame clones alone and is incomplete. V, J and clone size are those of that table, while D and trimming were read from the DNA. The sample lists some 54,000 clones; about four fifths were seen once. The CDR3 has 18 amino acids. CDR1 is GTSNPN, CDR2 SVGIG, per germline (reference sequence). Trimming at V came to 0 bases and at J to 2 bases, leaving 13 bases not matched to a gene. This clone was observed once.

The clonotype originates from a woman at least 80 years old with COVID-19, enrolled during active disease. V is TRBV30 and J is TRBJ2-7, with 10 nucleotides matching TRBD1. The sequenced sample was peripheral blood. CDR3 sequence reads: CAWSVKGQGTQRAYEQYF. For the CDR3, the DNA is TGTGCCTGGAGTGTAAAGGGACAGGGGACCCAAAGGGCCTACGAGCAGTACTTC.